One sample yielded the 22 T cell receptor beta chains listed below, sequenced in a study of T cell repertoires in cytomegalovirus infection. From the reads, TCRdb called clonotypes with MiXCR, one entry per CDR3 protein. In the table there are about 440,000 distinct CDR3 sequences, approximately 32% of which are singletons. The specimen was PBMCs. These receptors all come from a human donor in good health (CMV status not recorded). Some clones in this sample may be carry-over from other donors' samples.

In its sample, this clonotype was seen a few times. The V call is TRBV4-3, the J call TRBJ2-1; 9 bases are shared with TRBD1. This CDR3 is 16 amino acids long. Germline loops: CDR1 LGHNA, CDR2 YSLEER. Trimming removed 0 bases from V and 4 bases from J; junction bases left unmatched: 4. CDR3 loop: CASSQEQGQGYNEQFF. The DNA of the CDR3 is TGCGCCAGCAGCCAAGAGCAGGGACAGGGATACAATGAGCAGTTCTTC.

There are a few counts of this clonotype. A single base separates this from a much larger clone, so it may be a read error. The V and J genes are TRBV3-1 and TRBJ2-3, with TRBD2 identical over 7 bases. Losses at the gene ends were 1 base for V and 2 bases for J; bases not matched to a gene: 3. This CDR3 contains 15 residues. Germline V gene sequence: CDR1 LGHDT, CDR2 YNNKEL (reference sequence). The CDR3, as DNA: TGTGCCAGCAGCCAAGGACTAGCTCTCACAGATACGCAGTATTTT. Protein sequence: CASSQGLALTDTQYF.

This chain joins TRBV6-2 or TRBV6-3 and TRBJ2-7, with 8 bases aligning to TRBD1. The CDR3 length is 15 residues. J gave up 3 bases and V 5 bases, and 9 bases lay outside the gene matches. Germline CDR1 and CDR2: MNHEY and SVGEGT. For the CDR3, the DNA is TGTGCCAGCAGTCGTCCCGGACAGGGTATCTACGAGCAGTACTTC. It codes for CASSRPGQGIYEQYF.

The rearrangement uses TRBV18 and TRBJ1-2; 10 bases map to TRBD1. The length of the CDR3 is 14 residues. CDR1 is KGHSH, CDR2 LQKENI, per germline. Losses at the gene ends were 5 bases for V and 8 bases for J; bases not matched to a gene: 8. In DNA, the CDR3 is TGTGCCAGCTCAGAAGAGACAGGGGGCGGCGGCTACACCTTC. It codes for CASSEETGGGGYTF.

The chain recombines TRBV12-3 or TRBV12-4 with TRBJ2-3; D unresolved. V shed 4 bases and J shed 3 bases, with 14 bases lying between them. This CDR3 region has 15 residues. The CDR3 loop reads CASSSLGMKTDTQYF. The CDR3 nucleotides read TGTGCCAGCAGTTCCCTGGGTATGAAGACAGATACGCAGTATTTT.

The CDR3 loop is CASSKSGFTDTQYF. The CDR3 DNA reads as TGTGCCAGCAGCAAGAGCGGGTTCACAGATACGCAGTATTTT. The chain carries TRBV11-2 and TRBJ2-3; D is possibly TRBD2 (6 bases). The CDR3 contains 14 residues. CDR1 is SGHAT, CDR2 FQNNGV, per germline. Trimming removed 5 bases from V and 2 bases from J, with 11 bases in between.

This clonotype was counted ten times or more. The rearrangement uses TRBV6-5 and TRBJ2-1; D gene unclear. The CDR3 is 15 residues long. Per germline, CDR1 MNHEY and CDR2 SVGAGI. Between the trimmed V and J ends, which lost 1 base and 2 bases, there was a span of 9 bases. For the CDR3, the DNA is TGTGCCAGCAGTTACTTCAAAGGCGCCTACAATGAGCAGTTCTTC. Translated: CASSYFKGAYNEQFF.

The CDR3 region has the DNA TGTGCCAGCAGCACCGTTGGCGGGGGTTCTGGGGCCGCCACGCAGTATTTT. This gives the protein CASSTVGGGSGAATQYF. The chain employs TRBV11-2 and TRBJ2-3; the match to TRBD2 covers 7 bases. The length of the CDR3 is 17 residues. V dropped 5 bases and J dropped 9; count of bases not matched to a gene: 20. The germline V gene has CDR1 SGHAT and CDR2 FQNNGV. Using reference TRBV11-2 and TRBJ2-3 for the parts outside the CDR3, the full variable domain is EAGVAQSPRYKIIEKRQSVAFWCNPISGHATLYWYQQILGQGPKLLIQFQNNGVVDDSQLPKDRFSAERLKGVDSTLKIQPAKLEDSAVYLCASSTVGGGSGAATQYFGPGTRLTVL.

This clonotype was observed a few times. The chain employs TRBV6-2 or TRBV6-3 and TRBJ1-4; D not certain. From germline, CDR1 is MNHEY and CDR2 SVGEGT. The germline V and J ends were trimmed by 5 bases and 0 bases, with 10 bases remaining between them. The CDR3 loop spans 15 amino acids. The CDR3 spells CASSLDVATNEKLFF. In nucleotides, the CDR3 is TGTGCCAGCAGTCTCGACGTAGCAACTAATGAAAAACTGTTTTTT.

The genes are TRBV27 and TRBJ1-5, with 10 bases lining up with TRBD1. In germline, CDR1 is MNHEY, CDR2 SMNVEV (reference sequence). V lost 4 bases, J lost 1 base, and 13 bases stayed unmatched. The CDR3 consists of 19 residues. The DNA of the CDR3 is TGTGCCAGCAGTTCTCCCAGGGGACAGGGGATTTTAAGCAATCAGCCCCAGCATTTT. Protein product: CASSSPRGQGILSNQPQHF.

This chain links TRBV6-5 with TRBJ2-2; maybe TRBD1 (6 bases). The V gene lost 5 bases and the J gene lost 2 bases, with 18 bases spanning the gap. Germline V lookup: CDR1 MNHEY, CDR2 SVGAGI. This CDR3 is 17 amino acids long. The CDR3 nucleotides are TGTGCCAGCAGTCCACCCCCGGGACACCTAAACACCGGGGAGCTGTTTTTT. It translates to CASSPPPGHLNTGELFF.

The chain has TRBV14 and TRBJ2-7; 8 bases fit TRBD2. Germline values: CDR1 SGHDN, CDR2 FVKESK. The junction had 9 bases not matched to a gene; V was cut back by 4 bases and J by 7 bases. The CDR3 runs 14 residues. The CDR3, as DNA: TGTGCCAGCAGCCCGAGGACTAGCACGCGGGAGCAGTACTTC. It codes for CASSPRTSTREQYF.

The rearrangement joins TRBV20-1 to TRBJ1-1; 8 bases map to TRBD1. J was trimmed by 0 bases and V by 5 bases; bases with no gene match: 17. The CDR3 is 18 residues long. Germline V gene sequence: CDR1 DFQATT, CDR2 SNEGSKA (reference sequence). The CDR3 DNA is TGCAGTGCTCACCCGATTATTGTAAGACAGGGGTTGAACACTGAAGCTTTCTTT. Translated, it gives CSAHPIIVRQGLNTEAFF.

This clonotype was seen a handful of times. This sequence joins TRBV6-1 and TRBJ1-4, with D uncertain. CDR1 is MNHNS, CDR2 SASEGT, per germline. The CDR3 is made up of 15 amino acids. The V gene lost 4 bases and the J gene lost 0 bases, with 9 bases spanning the gap. In DNA form, the CDR3 reads TGTGCCAGCAGTGGGAAAACGGCAACTAATGAAAAACTGTTTTTT. Its translation: CASSGKTATNEKLFF.

As concerns this clonotype: A junction boundary mismatches the germline segment, possibly from a read error. The chain joins TRBV19 to TRBJ1-5; D is perhaps TRBD1 (6 bases). CDR1 and CDR2 (germline): LNHDA, SQIVND (reference sequence). The CDR3 is 15 amino acids. The CDR3 protein is CASNKGGNGNQPRHF. The CDR3 nucleotides are TGTGCCAGTAATAAAGGGGGTAATGGCAATCAGCCCCGGCATTTT.

This clonotype was seen a handful of times. The chain couples TRBV4-1 to TRBJ2-1, with D tentatively TRBD2 (5 bases). This CDR3 contains 15 residues. V was clipped by 4 bases and J by 9 bases, with 19 bases between them. Germline CDR1 reads MGHRA; CDR2 reads YSYEKL. CDR3 amino acids: CASSPEGFSEPEQFF. In nucleotides, the CDR3 is TGCGCCAGCAGCCCGGAAGGATTTAGCGAGCCTGAGCAGTTCTTC.

The V call is TRBV6-1, the J call TRBJ1-6; D perhaps matches TRBD1 (5 bases). Trimming cost V 5 bases and J 2 bases, with 16 bases left between them. This CDR3 is 17 amino acids long. Per germline, CDR1 MNHNS and CDR2 SASEGT. The CDR3 DNA is TGTGCCAGCAGTTATTGGAGGAGGGACCCCTATAATTCACCCCTCCACTTT. Translating gives CASSYWRRDPYNSPLHF.

Many counts were recorded for this clonotype. The chain uses TRBV10-3 and TRBJ2-3, with a tentative D call TRBD2 (6 bases). V was shortened by 6 bases and J by 2 bases, with 12 bases between the two germline ends. This CDR3 is 14 amino acids long. CDR1 is ENHRY, CDR2 SYGVKD, per germline. DNA for the CDR3: TGTGCCATCAGCCCCGGGACTCTCACAGATACGCAGTATTTT. Protein product: CAISPGTLTDTQYF.

This clonotype came up many times. The V and J genes are TRBV7-8 and TRBJ1-1; unclear D gene. Per the germline V gene, CDR1 is SGHVS and CDR2 is FQNEAQ. The germline V and J ends were trimmed by 8 bases and 0 bases, with 16 bases remaining between them. The CDR3 is 15 residues long. The CDR3 nucleotides read TGTGCCAGCGCGAACTTGAGGCAGGTGAACACTGAAGCTTTCTTT. As protein: CASANLRQVNTEAFF.

J is TRBJ2-5 and V is TRBV11-2; D may match TRBD1 or TRBD2 (6 bases each). The CDR3 totals 14 residues. V was cut by 8 bases and J by 2 bases, with 15 bases left in between. Germline loops: CDR1 SGHAT, CDR2 FQNNGV. Written as DNA, the CDR3 is TGTGCCAGCGTCCGGGGGCTTGTACAAGAGACCCAGTACTTC. Translating it yields CASVRGLVQETQYF.

V and J are TRBV2 and TRBJ2-5; 8 positions agree with TRBD1. The CDR3 consists of 14 residues. Germline trimming cut 7 bases from V and 2 bases from J; bases unmatched to any gene: 6. CDR1 and CDR2 (germline): SNHLY, FYNNEI. CDR3 in DNA: TGTGCCAGCACCTTTGGGACAGGACAAGAGACCCAGTACTTC. Protein sequence: CASTFGTGQETQYF.

In DNA, the CDR3 is TGTGCCAGCAGTGCGCACAGGGACGGAGGAGCTTTCTTT. Amino acid sequence: CASSAHRDGGAFF. The J gene is TRBJ1-1, the V gene TRBV27; maybe TRBD1 (6 bases). Germline CDR1 MNHEY, CDR2 SMNVEV (reference sequence). Trimming shortened V by 5 bases and J by 10 bases, and 17 bases separated the two germline ends. This CDR3 is built from 13 residues.